The following is a TCR beta chain sequence with its context. Its antigen is currently not known. It has no much larger one-base neighbor in the sample; base qualities were not kept. This sample was taken from a study of a mutant IDH1 vaccine in newly diagnosed glioma (dated by TCRdb to about 2021). Notes on the research overall: In the chemotherapy-containing groups, vaccination started alongside temozolomide cycles, whereas in patients who had radiotherapy alone it started 4-6 weeks after radiotherapy. Peripheral blood was drawn at six visits: V03 (baseline), V05, V07, V10, V12 and V13. Of the roughly 32 patients who were treated, about 62% were male and approximately 38% were female, and the mean age was approximately 40 years. Visit V12 was the week-35 safety follow-up and visit V13 was the week-47 end of study. Longitudinal TCRB deep sequencing was performed for 20 to 25 treated patients wherever samples were available for exploratory analyses. Prior to enrollment, patients had been given standard therapy consisting of radiotherapy alone, temozolomide alone, or radiochemotherapy with temozolomide, with the combination given to most patients. What the study reported, not specific to this receptor: Immune responses induced by the vaccine were seen in around 94% of patients across multiple MHC alleles. Pseudoprogression seemed to be unrelated to changes in the top peripheral T cell clonotypes found by TCRB sequencing. PBMC samples for TCRB deep sequencing were selected based on availability. It was noted by the authors that analyses of patient blood samples could not be reproduced owing to sample limitations.

The CDR3 has 14 amino acids, counting the end cysteine and phenylalanine. The read is trimmed to its CDR3 DNA, 42 bases read in frame from base 1. The germline V gene provides CDR1 MNHNS and CDR2 SASEGT. Trimming accounts for 5 bases at V and 6 bases at J, while the number of junction bases matched to no gene is 9. Libraries were made using the immunoSEQ multiplex PCR assay. Rearranged TCR beta chain sequences were amplified using the hsTCRB Kit according to the manufacturer's protocol. Sequencing of TCRB libraries was carried out on an Illumina MiSeq. The paper's processing steps were these. The proprietary platform of the kit vendor was used for demultiplexing, trimming and gene mapping. TCRdb holds this immuneACCESS table with in-frame rearrangements only. Some clones are missing; in checked studies, unresolved V genes explain under half, and the rest has no known cause. That table furnishes V, J and clone size, whereas the DNA furnished D and trimming. The sample table records approximately 30,000 clones; roughly 82% of these occur just once. The ten largest clones take up more than 6.5% of the sample.

Interpreted using the paper, the time point label stands for: week 35, safety follow-up. Each vaccine dose, consisting of 300 ug of a 20-mer mutant IDH1 peptide in Montanide, was administered subcutaneously with topical imiquimod. Across visits V03 through V10, patients got a total of eight vaccinations, given in weeks 1, 3, 5, 7, 11, 15, 19 and 23. Donors had newly diagnosed WHO grade 3 or 4 IDH1-mutant astrocytomas with loss of nuclear ATRX. The samples were drawn from NOA16, a multicentre, single-arm, open-label phase I trial in Germany that tested a mutant IDH1 peptide vaccine in humans for the first time. The DNeasy Blood and Tissue Kit was used to extract genomic DNA from EDTA blood for TCRB sequencing.

Recombination linked TRBV6-1 to TRBJ1-2, with 7 middle bases fitting TRBD1. The TCR originated in a man aged 50 or older with glioma. This material consisted of PBMCs, taken from a glioma patient whose treatment included an IDH1 peptide vaccine. The nucleotide sequence is TGTGCCAGCAGTCAGCAGGGGGAAGTAAATGGCTACACCTTC. It is translated as CASSQQGEVNGYTF.